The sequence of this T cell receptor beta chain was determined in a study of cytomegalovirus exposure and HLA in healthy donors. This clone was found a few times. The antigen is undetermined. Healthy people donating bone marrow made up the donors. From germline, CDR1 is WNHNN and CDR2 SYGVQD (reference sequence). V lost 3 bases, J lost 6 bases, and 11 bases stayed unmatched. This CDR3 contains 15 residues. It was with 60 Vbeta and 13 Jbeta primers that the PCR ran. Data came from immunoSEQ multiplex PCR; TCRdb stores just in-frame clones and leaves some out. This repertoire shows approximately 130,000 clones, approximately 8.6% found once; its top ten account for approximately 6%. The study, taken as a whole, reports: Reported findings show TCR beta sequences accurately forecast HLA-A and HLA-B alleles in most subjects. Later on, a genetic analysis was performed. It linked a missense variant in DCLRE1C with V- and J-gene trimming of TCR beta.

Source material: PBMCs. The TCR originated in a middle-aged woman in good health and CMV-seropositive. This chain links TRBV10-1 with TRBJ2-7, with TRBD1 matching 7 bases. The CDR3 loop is CASSEEGGSRREQYF. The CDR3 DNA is TGCGCCAGCAGTGAAGAAGGGGGCTCCAGGCGCGAGCAGTACTTC.